One sample yielded the 26 T cell receptor beta chains listed below, sequenced in a study of T cell changes during pregnancy in multiple sclerosis. Produced via immunoSEQ multiplex PCR; TCRdb's table is partial and in-frame only. The table has under 60,000 clones, roughly nine tenths seen once. The sequences come from CD4+ T cells from peripheral blood mononuclear cells, collected in the second trimester of pregnancy. The receptors come from a female donor in good health, enrolled as a control in a pregnancy study.

The chain has TRBV30 and TRBJ1-3, with D tentatively TRBD1 (5 bases). There are 14 residues in the CDR3. Trimming stripped 1 base from V and 1 base from J, with 8 bases between. Germline CDR1 is GTSNPN and CDR2 is SVGIG (reference sequence). This CDR3 reads CAWSGGGSGNTIYF. For the CDR3, the DNA is TGTGCCTGGAGTGGGGGGGGATCTGGAAACACCATATATTTT.

This chain joins TRBV5-1 and TRBJ1-3, with TRBD1 matching over 9 bases. This CDR3 comprises 14 residues. The trim removed 0 bases at V and 5 bases at J, leaving 0 bases unmatched. The V gene's germline CDR1 is SGHRS and CDR2 YFSETQ. The CDR3 nucleotides read TGCGCCAGCAGCTTGGACAGGGGGCGAAACACCATATATTTT. Translated, it gives CASSLDRGRNTIYF.

J is TRBJ1-5 and V is TRBV7-8; TRBD1 agrees at 7 bases. V lost 4 bases and J lost 5; bases outside the gene matches: 11. The CDR3 runs to 16 residues. Germline lookup yields CDR1 SGHVS and CDR2 FQNEAQ. DNA of the CDR3: TGTGCCAGCAGCTCCAACAGACAGGGAACCTATCAGCCCCAGCATTTT. Its protein is CASSSNRQGTYQPQHF.

The DNA for the CDR3 is TGTGCCAGCTCACCCGACAGGGTTGGTAGCAGCCCTACTTTGGGCACTGAAGCTTTCTTT. It translates to CASSPDRVGSSPTLGTEAFF. The V gene is TRBV18, the J gene TRBJ1-1; 7 positions agree with TRBD1. This CDR3 spans 20 amino acids. Trimming cost V 3 bases and J 4 bases; bases outside gene matches: 23. The germline gives CDR1 KGHSH, CDR2 LQKENI.

V is TRBV5-1 and J is TRBJ1-1; 9 bases align to TRBD1. From germline, CDR1 is SGHRS and CDR2 YFSETQ. Germline trimming cut 3 bases from V and 5 bases from J; bases unmatched to any gene: 11. This CDR3 comprises 16 residues. The CDR3 bases are TGCGCCAGCAGCTCTATTCTACAGGGGGCCGGGACTGAAGCTTTCTTT. This translates into CASSSILQGAGTEAFF.

The chain joins TRBV18 to TRBJ1-5, with TRBD1 matching over 7 bases. Germline V CDR1 and CDR2: KGHSH, LQKENI. The V and J ends lost 5 bases and 4 bases, in that order; junction bases with no gene match: 5. This CDR3 has 14 residues. In DNA, the CDR3 is TGTGCCAGCTCATCAGACAGGGATAATCAGCCCCAGCATTTT. Residues: CASSSDRDNQPQHF.

The chain combines TRBV13 with TRBJ1-2; possible D gene TRBD1, 6 bases. Trimming shortened V by 7 bases and J by 0 bases, and 18 bases separated the two germline ends. Germline V gene lookup returns CDR1 PRHDT and CDR2 FYEKMQ (reference sequence). This CDR3 spans 16 amino acids. The chain's CDR3 is CASNLNRTAANYGYTF. The CDR3 nucleotides are TGTGCCAGCAACCTTAACCGGACAGCTGCTAACTATGGCTACACCTTC.

The chain carries TRBV4-3 and TRBJ1-1; maybe TRBD1 (5 bases). V dropped 1 base and J dropped 1 base, with 10 bases sitting between them. This CDR3 contains 15 residues. Germline V lookup: CDR1 LGHNA, CDR2 YSLEER. DNA for the CDR3: TGCGCCAGCAGCCAAGCCAGGGCTAGGAACACTGAAGCTTTCTTT. It is translated as CASSQARARNTEAFF.

The genes are TRBV30 and TRBJ2-1, with D possibly matching TRBD2 (6 bases). V was trimmed by 3 bases and J by 5 bases, leaving 11 bases between them. Germline assignment: CDR1 GTSNPN and CDR2 SVGIG (reference sequence). This CDR3 contains 13 residues. The CDR3 loop reads CAWRDGGNNEQFF. CDR3 in DNA: TGTGCCTGGAGGGACGGGGGAAACAATGAGCAGTTCTTC.

The chain joins TRBV5-4 to TRBJ2-1; D call uncertain. The germline V gene encodes CDR1 SGHNT and CDR2 YYREEE (reference sequence). The CDR3 consists of 11 residues. The V end was cut by 3 bases, the J end by 8 bases, with 6 bases between. The CDR3 DNA reads as TGTGCCAGCAGCTCCAGGTATGAGCAGTTCTTC. Amino acids: CASSSRYEQFF.

The chain carries TRBV4-2 and TRBJ1-2; tentatively, D is TRBD1 (6 bases). The germline V and J ends were trimmed by 2 bases and 2 bases, with 15 bases remaining between them. The germline V gene encodes CDR1 LGHNA and CDR2 YNFKEQ. The CDR3 has 16 amino acids. The CDR3 loop is CASSQQALTGNYGYTF. CDR3 coding DNA: TGTGCCAGCAGCCAACAGGCCCTAACAGGGAACTATGGCTACACCTTC.

The DNA of the CDR3 is TGTGCCACCAGCAGCCCCACGTGGGGCAAAAGGGCTTTCTTT. Amino acids: CATSSPTWGKRAFF. The J gene is TRBJ1-1, the V gene TRBV15; possibly TRBD1 for D (5 bases). The V and J ends lost 3 bases and 11 bases respectively, with 19 bases between them. Germline V gene lookup returns CDR1 LNHNV and CDR2 YYDKDF (reference sequence). The CDR3 sequence is 14 residues long.

This chain connects TRBV5-1 to TRBJ2-5; the match to TRBD2 covers 7 bases. V shed 4 bases and J 1 base; nucleotides not matched to a gene: 13. There are 17 residues in the CDR3. Germline lookup yields CDR1 SGHRS and CDR2 YFSETQ. The CDR3 loop reads CASSRPAGGGAQETQYF. The CDR3 bases are TGCGCCAGCAGCCGTCCGGCTGGCGGGGGAGCCCAAGAGACCCAGTACTTC. The variable domain in full, completed from reference TRBV5-1 and TRBJ2-5, reads KAGVTQTPRYLIKTRGQQVTLSCSPISGHRSVSWYQQTPGQGLQFLFEYFSETQRNKGNFPGRFSGRQFSNSRSEMNVSTLELGDSALYLCASSRPAGGGAQETQYFGPGTRLLVL.

The V and J genes are TRBV30 and TRBJ2-3; TRBD2 agrees at 12 bases. Germline V gene data show CDR1 as GTSNPN and CDR2 as SVGIG (reference sequence). This CDR3 has 17 residues. With 2 bases clipped from V and 0 bases from J, the junction kept 6 bases outside the gene matches. The CDR3 protein is CAWSLAGGRISTDTQYF. The CDR3 bases are TGTGCCTGGAGTCTAGCGGGGGGGCGGATTAGCACAGATACGCAGTATTTT.

The chain carries TRBV11-2 and TRBJ2-1; TRBD1 matches 11 bases. In germline, CDR1 is SGHAT, CDR2 FQNNGV. The CDR3 runs 14 residues. Trimming cost V 2 bases and J 7 bases; bases outside gene matches: 1. CDR3 in amino acids: CASSLWDRGNEQFF. DNA for the CDR3: TGTGCCAGCAGCTTATGGGACAGGGGGAATGAGCAGTTCTTC.

The chain has TRBV4-3 and TRBJ2-1; 7 nucleotides match TRBD2. CDR1 is LGHNA and CDR2 is YSLEER in the germline V gene. J gave up 5 bases and V 4 bases, and 14 bases lay outside the gene matches. CDR3 length: 17 amino acids. The CDR3 loop reads CASSRELATTGDNEQFF. The CDR3 coding sequence is TGCGCCAGCAGCCGAGAACTAGCGACTACGGGGGACAATGAGCAGTTCTTC.

This rearrangement joins TRBV27 to TRBJ2-1; 16 bases fit TRBD2. This CDR3 spans 17 amino acids. The ends lost 5 bases at V and 3 bases at J; junction bases unmatched: 4. Germline loops: CDR1 MNHEY, CDR2 SMNVEV (reference sequence). CDR3 sequence: CASSRGTSGGVYNEQFF. CDR3 in DNA: TGTGCCAGCAGTCGAGGGACTAGCGGGGGGGTCTACAATGAGCAGTTCTTC.

The chain is built from TRBV30 and TRBJ1-5, with D possibly TRBD1 on 5 matching bases. Deletions cut 5 bases from V and 7 bases from J, with 18 bases between. Germline V CDR1 and CDR2: GTSNPN, SVGIG (reference sequence). This CDR3 region has 14 residues. The DNA of the CDR3 is TGTGCCTGGGGGGCCGGGCCTCGTGAACAGCCCCAGCATTTT. This codes for CAWGAGPREQPQHF. Based on the CDR3 plus reference TRBV30 and TRBJ1-5, the full variable domain is SQTIHQWPATLVQPVGSPLSLECTVEGTSNPNLYWYRQAAGRGLQLLFYSVGIGQISSEVPQNLSASRPQDRQFILSSKKLLLSDSGFYLCAWGAGPREQPQHFGDGTRLSIL.

CDR3 DNA: TGTGCCAGCAGTTCCTCGACTACTACGGGGTTGGAGACCCAGTACTTC. Protein: CASSSSTTTGLETQYF. The chain has TRBV27 and TRBJ2-5, with a tentative D call TRBD2 (5 bases). Trimming removed 4 bases from V and 5 bases from J, with 20 bases in between. The CDR3 extends over 16 amino acids. Germline values: CDR1 MNHEY, CDR2 SMNVEV (reference sequence).

V and J are TRBV2 and TRBJ2-1, with D maybe TRBD1 (5 bases). Trimming cost V 4 bases and J 4 bases, with 11 bases left between them. The CDR3 totals 14 residues. Germline V gene lookup returns CDR1 SNHLY and CDR2 FYNNEI. CDR3 residues: CASSGQGVYNEQFF. CDR3 coding DNA: TGTGCCAGCAGTGGGCAGGGCGTATACAATGAGCAGTTCTTC.

The CDR3 DNA is TGTGCCAGCAGCGTAGACAGGGTAGGCTATGGCTACACCTTC. Protein sequence: CASSVDRVGYGYTF. The rearrangement links TRBV7-2 to TRBJ1-2; the match to TRBD1 covers 7 bases. Germline loops: CDR1 SGHTA, CDR2 FQGNSA. V was clipped by 5 bases and J by 4 bases; unmatched bases: 7. The CDR3 extends over 14 amino acids.

V and J are TRBV10-3 and TRBJ2-7, with 8 nucleotides matching TRBD1. The V segment lost 4 bases and the J segment 1 base; nucleotides outside the gene matches: 6. The CDR3 is made up of 15 amino acids. Germline V gene sequence: CDR1 ENHRY, CDR2 SYGVKD. DNA for the CDR3: TGTGCCATCAGTGTCCGACAGGGGCTATCCTACGAGCAGTACTTC. This translates into CAISVRQGLSYEQYF.

The V gene is TRBV5-6, the J gene TRBJ1-2; D remains unclear. CDR1 SGHDT and CDR2 YYEEEE come from the germline V gene. The V end lost 0 bases, the J end lost 4 bases, and 10 bases lay between the germline ends. The CDR3 runs to 14 residues. As DNA, the CDR3 is TGTGCCAGCAGCTTGGTGGGAGGTCTCTATGGCTACACCTTC. Translating gives CASSLVGGLYGYTF.

There are a few counts of this clone. This chain connects TRBV7-2 to TRBJ1-1; D remains ambiguous. This CDR3 is 13 amino acids long. The V end was cut by 2 bases, the J end by 1 base, with 5 bases between. CDR1 and CDR2 (germline): SGHTA, FQGNSA. The CDR3 DNA is TGTGCCAGCAGCTTATCAGAGAACACTGAAGCTTTCTTT. Its protein product is CASSLSENTEAFF.

J is TRBJ2-3 and V is TRBV6-1, with D maybe TRBD2 (6 bases). Germline loops: CDR1 MNHNS, CDR2 SASEGT. V lost 1 base and J 3 bases, leaving 11 bases between the germline ends. CDR3 length equals 15 residues. CDR3 protein: CASSEGSGITDTQYF. CDR3 DNA sequence: TGTGCCAGCAGTGAAGGTAGCGGAATAACAGATACGCAGTATTTT.

The chain uses TRBV6-4 and TRBJ1-2; 8 positions match TRBD1. Germline V gene sequence: CDR1 MRHNA, CDR2 SNTAGT. This CDR3 is 13 amino acids long. The V and J ends lost 4 bases and 6 bases, in that order; junction bases with no gene match: 4. The CDR3 bases are TGTGCCAGCAGTGCCTGGACAGGGAATGGCTACACCTTC. Translated: CASSAWTGNGYTF.